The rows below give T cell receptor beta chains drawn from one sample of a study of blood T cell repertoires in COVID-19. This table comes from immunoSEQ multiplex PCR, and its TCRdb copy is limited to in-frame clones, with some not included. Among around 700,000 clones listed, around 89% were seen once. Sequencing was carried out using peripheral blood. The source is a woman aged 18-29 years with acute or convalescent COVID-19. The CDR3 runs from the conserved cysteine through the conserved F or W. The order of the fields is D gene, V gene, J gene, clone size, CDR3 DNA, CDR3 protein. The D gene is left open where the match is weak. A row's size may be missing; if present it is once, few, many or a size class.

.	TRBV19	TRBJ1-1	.	TGTGCCAGTAGTATAGCAGGGAAGAACACTGAAGCTTTCTTT	CASSIAGKNTEAFF
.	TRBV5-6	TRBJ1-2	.	TGTGCCAGCAGCTTGACGGAGTATGGCTACACCTTC	CASSLTEYGYTF
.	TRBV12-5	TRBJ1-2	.	TGTGCTAGTGGTGGTTTGGGCAACTATGGCTACACCTTC	CASGGLGNYGYTF
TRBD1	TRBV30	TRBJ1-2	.	TGTGCCTGGAGTAACCGGGACAGTAACTATGGCTACACCTTC	CAWSNRDSNYGYTF
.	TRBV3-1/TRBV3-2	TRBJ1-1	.	TGTGCCAGCAGCCAAGGGGCCAGCTTGAACACTGAAGCTTTCTTT	CASSQGASLNTEAFF
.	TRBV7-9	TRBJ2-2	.	TGTGCCAGCAGCTTGACAGCGAACACCGGGGAGCTGTTTTTT	CASSLTANTGELFF
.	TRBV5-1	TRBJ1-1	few	TGCGCCAGCAGCTTTAGCTCAGACACTGAAGCTTTCTTT	CASSFSSDTEAFF
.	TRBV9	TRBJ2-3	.	TGTGCCAGCAGCGAACATGGTGCAGATACGCAGTATTTT	CASSEHGADTQYF
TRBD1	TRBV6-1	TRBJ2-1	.	TGTGCCAGCAGTGGTCGCCGGGACAGGGGTTCAGTTGAGCAGTTCTTC	CASSGRRDRGSVEQFF
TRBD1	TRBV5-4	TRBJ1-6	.	TGTGCCAGCAGCGCGACAGGGGGTTATAATTCACCCCTCCACTTT	CASSATGGYNSPLHF
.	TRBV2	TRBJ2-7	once	TGTGCCAGCAGGTTCACAGGGTCCACCTACGAGCAGTACTTC	CASRFTGSTYEQYF
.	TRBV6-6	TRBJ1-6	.	TGTGCCAGCAGTTACTCGAAAGGGGAGGCCGAACCCCTCCACTTT	CASSYSKGEAEPLHF
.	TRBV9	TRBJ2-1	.	TGTGCCAGCAGCGTAGGGTGGCAAACACGAGGAAATGAGCAGTTCTTC	CASSVGWQTRGNEQFF
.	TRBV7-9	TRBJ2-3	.	TGTGCCAGCAGCCAGGGCTTCACCACAGATACGCAGTATTTT	CASSQGFTTDTQYF
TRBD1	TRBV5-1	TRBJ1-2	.	TGCGCCAGCAGATCCGGATGGGGACAGGGACTTCTCTATGGCTACACCTTC	CASRSGWGQGLLYGYTF
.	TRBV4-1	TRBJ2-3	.	TGCGCCAGCAGCCAAGGCCACTTAAACACAGATACGCAGTATTTT	CASSQGHLNTDTQYF
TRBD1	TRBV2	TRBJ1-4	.	TGTGCCAGCAGTCGGTCCGGGACAGGGTATGAAAAACTGTTTTTT	CASSRSGTGYEKLFF
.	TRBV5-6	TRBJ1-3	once	TGTGCCAGCAGCTTGGGTAGCTCTGGAAACACCATATATTTT	CASSLGSSGNTIYF
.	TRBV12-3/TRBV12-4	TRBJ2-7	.	TGTGCCAGCAGTTTGAATGAGGCCTCGGAGCAGTACTTC	CASSLNEASEQYF
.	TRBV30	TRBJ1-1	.	TGTGCCTGGGACCCCGGAAGCGGGAACACTGAAGCTTTCTTT	CAWDPGSGNTEAFF
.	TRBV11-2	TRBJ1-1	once	TGTGCCAGCAGCCCCCTTGACAGGCTCCCGAACACTGAAGCTTTCTTT	CASSPLDRLPNTEAFF
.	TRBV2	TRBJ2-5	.	TGTGCCAAATCTAGGGGCGGTACCCAGTACTTC	CAKSRGGTQYF